These 10 T cell receptor beta chains share one sample of origin, sequenced in a study of T cell responses to AZD1222 COVID-19 vaccine. Repertoires were generated with immunoSEQ multiplex PCR, while TCRdb's copy carries only in-frame clones and drops some. The sample records about 150,000 clones, 90% to 95% being singletons. The sample in question was peripheral blood, obtained 28 days after the second AZD1222 dose. The source of these receptors is an adult who received the AZD1222 COVID-19 vaccine.

This chain joins TRBV6-6 and TRBJ2-3; 7 bases match TRBD2. The V gene's germline CDR1 is MNHNY and CDR2 SVGAGI (reference sequence). Trimming removed 2 bases from V and 0 bases from J; junction bases left unmatched: 5. The CDR3 totals 16 residues. CDR3 nucleotides: TGTGCCAGCAGTTACAGGAGCGGGACCAGCACAGATACGCAGTATTTT. This codes for CASSYRSGTSTDTQYF.

The V and J genes are TRBV18 and TRBJ2-7; 9 nucleotides align to TRBD1. Per germline, CDR1 KGHSH and CDR2 LQKENI. This CDR3 is built from 14 residues. The J segment lost 3 bases and the V segment lost 2 bases, leaving 2 bases of the junction unmatched. The chain's CDR3 is CASSPGQGLYEQYF. In DNA, the CDR3 is TGTGCCAGCTCACCAGGACAGGGGCTCTACGAGCAGTACTTC.

V gene TRBV4-1 combines with J gene TRBJ1-3, with D possibly being TRBD1 (5 bases). Trimming pared 3 bases from V and 1 base from J, leaving 19 bases between. CDR1 is MGHRA, CDR2 YSYEKL, per germline. This CDR3 is built from 18 residues. CDR3 DNA: TGCGCCAGCAGCCATGGAGGTCAGGGCCAAGGGTCTGGAAACACCATATATTTT. As protein: CASSHGGQGQGSGNTIYF.

V is TRBV2 and J is TRBJ2-2; D gene unclear. V gave up 5 bases and J gave up 8 bases, with 6 bases separating them. The length of the CDR3 is 11 residues. Germline V gene lookup returns CDR1 SNHLY and CDR2 FYNNEI. The CDR3 bases are TGTGCCAGCAGTCCTAGAGGGGAGCTGTTTTTT. It is translated as CASSPRGELFF.

The chain combines TRBV5-6 with TRBJ1-2; no clear D. V shed 0 bases and J shed 4 bases, with 13 bases lying between them. The germline V gene has CDR1 SGHDT and CDR2 YYEEEE. The length of the CDR3 is 15 residues. The CDR3 sequence: CASSLGVASVYGYTF. The CDR3 coding sequence is TGTGCCAGCAGCTTGGGCGTTGCCAGTGTCTATGGCTACACCTTC.

The chain carries TRBV3-1 (or the pseudogene TRBV3-2) and TRBJ2-2; either TRBD1 or TRBD2 may fit D (5 bases each). This CDR3 contains 13 residues. Germline lookup yields CDR1 LGHDT and CDR2 YNNKEL (reference sequence). Trimming removed 6 bases at V and 1 base at J, with 6 bases between. The CDR3 DNA reads TGTGCCAGCAGGAGGGGGAACACCGGGGAGCTGTTTTTT. It translates to CASRRGNTGELFF.

This chain uses TRBV3-1 (or the pseudogene TRBV3-2) with TRBJ2-7; 8 bases align to TRBD1. Germline V CDR1 and CDR2: LGHDT, YNNKEL (reference sequence). The J segment lost 4 bases and the V segment lost 3 bases, leaving 5 bases of the junction unmatched. The length of the CDR3 is 14 residues. The CDR3 here is CASSHQTGVYEQYF. The DNA of the CDR3 is TGTGCCAGCAGCCACCAGACAGGGGTATACGAGCAGTACTTC.

The rearrangement links TRBV19 to TRBJ1-3; maybe TRBD1 (5 bases). The germline V gene encodes CDR1 LNHDA and CDR2 SQIVND (reference sequence). V lost 6 bases, J lost 2 bases, and 11 bases lay in between. This CDR3 has 14 amino acids. As DNA, the CDR3 is TGTGCCAGTAGATCCGGGGGGGCTGGAAACACCATATATTTT. It codes for CASRSGGAGNTIYF.

J is TRBJ1-1 and V is TRBV29-1; weak D call: TRBD1 (6 bases). V gave up 7 bases and J gave up 7 bases, with 13 bases separating them. This CDR3 has 11 residues. Germline V gene lookup returns CDR1 SQVTM and CDR2 ANQGSEA. Written as DNA, the CDR3 is TGCAGCGCCACCGGGACACTTGAAGCTTTCTTT. The encoded protein is CSATGTLEAFF.

The chain links TRBV11-1 to TRBJ2-7; D gene uncertain. Trimming stripped 3 bases from V and 2 bases from J, with 8 bases between. Germline loops: CDR1 SGHAT, CDR2 FQDESV (reference sequence). There are 13 residues in the CDR3. For the CDR3, the DNA is TGTGCCAGCAGCTTCAGCACCACCTACGAGCAGTACTTC. Amino acids: CASSFSTTYEQYF. The variable domain in full, completed from reference TRBV11-1 and TRBJ2-7, reads EAEVAQSPRYKITEKSQAVAFWCDPISGHATLYWYRQILGQGPELLVQFQDESVVDDSQLPKDRFSAERLKGVDSTLKIQPAELGDSAMYLCASSFSTTYEQYFGPGTRLTVT.